One and the same sample provided the 22 T cell receptor beta chains below, sequenced in a study of T cell responses to AZD1222 COVID-19 vaccine. Assay used: immunoSEQ multiplex PCR; TCRdb lists only in-frame clones, some missing. Among some 190,000 clones, 75% to 90% were seen once, and the ten largest hold roughly 6.9%. The source material was peripheral blood, sampled on day 0 of AZD1222 vaccination. The receptors shown here come from an adult in good health.

This sequence joins TRBV14 and TRBJ2-3; D is undetermined. Deletions cut 1 base from V and 5 bases from J, with 4 bases between. Germline CDR1 SGHDN, CDR2 FVKESK. The CDR3 runs to 12 residues. The CDR3 spells CASSQVGDTQYF. The CDR3 region has the DNA TGTGCCAGCAGCCAAGTTGGAGATACGCAGTATTTT.

The genes are TRBV2 and TRBJ2-3; D unclear. CDR3 length: 16 residues. V was clipped by 1 base and J by 2 bases, with 13 bases between them. Germline V gene lookup returns CDR1 SNHLY and CDR2 FYNNEI. CDR3 DNA sequence: TGTGCCAGCAGTGAAGTATCGGTTTCCCCCACAGATACGCAGTATTTT. It translates to CASSEVSVSPTDTQYF.

This sequence joins TRBV19 and TRBJ1-1; 7 bases map to TRBD1. CDR1 LNHDA and CDR2 SQIVND come from the germline V gene (reference sequence). CDR3 length: 16 residues. J was trimmed by 0 bases and V by 1 base; bases with no gene match: 5. CDR3 region: CASSIVGDRLNTEAFF. In DNA, the CDR3 is TGTGCCAGTAGTATAGTCGGGGACAGACTGAACACTGAAGCTTTCTTT.

This rearrangement joins TRBV6-2 or TRBV6-3 to TRBJ1-6; D not certain. Trimming cost V 2 bases and J 5 bases, with 16 bases left between them. The CDR3 sequence is 17 residues long. Germline CDR1 and CDR2: MNHEY and SVGEGT. In nucleotides, the CDR3 is TGTGCCAGCAGTTACGCCTCCAGCCTTCCTAATAATTCACCCCTCCACTTT. Its translation is CASSYASSLPNNSPLHF.

This chain connects TRBV7-9 to TRBJ1-4, with D uncertain. This CDR3 region has 14 residues. Germline CDR1 reads SEHNR; CDR2 reads FQNEAQ (reference sequence). V dropped 2 bases and J dropped 0 bases, with 4 bases sitting between them. The CDR3 sequence: CASSLQPTNEKLFF. CDR3 DNA: TGTGCCAGCAGCTTACAGCCAACTAATGAAAAACTGTTTTTT.

Here the CDR3 DNA reads TGTGCCAGCTCACCGGGCCTTCGCCTAGCTCGGGAGACCCAGTACTTC. Translated, it gives CASSPGLRLARETQYF. The chain joins TRBV18 to TRBJ2-5; maybe TRBD2 (5 bases). CDR1 is KGHSH and CDR2 is LQKENI in the germline V gene. Deletions cut 3 bases from V and 5 bases from J, with 19 bases between. This CDR3 is 16 amino acids long.

CDR3 loop: CATSDFGITF. Here the CDR3 DNA reads TGTGCCACCAGTGATTTTGGGATCACCTTC. V gene TRBV24-1 combines with J gene TRBJ1-2; D is unclear. V was trimmed by 1 base and J by 13 bases, leaving 6 bases between them. This CDR3 has 10 amino acids. CDR1 KGHDR and CDR2 SFDVKD come from the germline V gene.

The chain joins TRBV4-1 to TRBJ2-1; 11 nucleotides align to TRBD2. The V and J ends lost 5 bases and 9 bases, in that order; junction bases with no gene match: 15. Germline V gives CDR1 MGHRA, CDR2 YSYEKL. The CDR3 length is 17 residues. CDR3 loop: CASSITNLAGGFGEQFF. The CDR3 nucleotides read TGCGCCAGCAGCATTACTAATCTAGCGGGGGGCTTTGGTGAGCAGTTCTTC.

The J gene is TRBJ2-5, the V gene TRBV25-1; the D is unclear. CDR1 and CDR2 from the germline V gene are MGHDK and SYGVNS. V lost 4 bases and J 4 bases, leaving 7 bases between the germline ends. The CDR3 loop spans 12 amino acids. In nucleotides, the CDR3 is TGTGCCAGCAGTGGGGAAGTAGAGACCCAGTACTTC. This codes for CASSGEVETQYF.

The chain has TRBV7-8 and TRBJ1-2; no clear D gene. Trimming took off 2 bases at V and 5 bases at J, with 9 bases between the two ends. The germline gives CDR1 SGHVS, CDR2 FQNEAQ. The CDR3 contains 13 residues. The CDR3 nucleotides are TGTGCCAGCAGCTTATTCGGTCCATATGGCTACACCTTC. The encoded protein is CASSLFGPYGYTF.

This chain connects TRBV30 to TRBJ1-3; no clear D. Germline V CDR1 and CDR2: GTSNPN, SVGIG (reference sequence). With 1 base removed from V and 1 base from J, the gap between germline ends came to 2 bases. This CDR3 spans 12 amino acids. The CDR3: CAWSASGNTIYF. CDR3 bases: TGTGCCTGGAGTGCTTCTGGAAACACCATATATTTT.

The rearrangement uses TRBV5-6 and TRBJ1-1; D call uncertain. The germline V gene has CDR1 SGHDT and CDR2 YYEEEE. V lost 1 base and J lost 6, with 16 bases in between. CDR3 length: 15 residues. The CDR3 nucleotides are TGTGCCAGCAGCTTGCGCATGGGAGGACGGCCTGAAGCTTTCTTT. Its protein is CASSLRMGGRPEAFF.

This clone was picked up one time. The chain joins TRBV6-2 or TRBV6-3 to TRBJ2-7; D is perhaps TRBD1 (6 bases). Trimming removed 4 bases at V and 3 bases at J, with 10 bases between. This CDR3 region has 13 residues. Germline V gene sequence: CDR1 MNHEY, CDR2 SVGEGT. CDR3 residues: CASSSTTGYEQYF. The CDR3 region has the DNA TGTGCCAGCAGTTCTACGACAGGCTACGAGCAGTACTTC.

Only a few counts were recorded for this clone. V usage is TRBV7-8 and J usage is TRBJ1-3, with D unresolved. This CDR3 has 17 residues. Germline CDR1 is SGHVS and CDR2 is FQNEAQ. With 2 bases removed from V and 0 bases from J, the gap between germline ends came to 14 bases. Here the CDR3 DNA reads TGTGCCAGCAGCTTAACCCCCCTACAGAGCTCTGGAAACACCATATATTTT. This sequence encodes CASSLTPLQSSGNTIYF.

The chain combines TRBV5-8 with TRBJ2-1; D possibly matches TRBD1 or TRBD2 (5 bases each). Per the germline V gene, CDR1 is SGHTS and CDR2 is YDEGEE. The CDR3 sequence is 13 residues long. V was clipped by 2 bases and J by 9 bases, with 12 bases between them. In DNA, the CDR3 is TGTGCCAGCAGCTTAACAAAGAGGGGTGAGCAGTTCTTC. Its translation is CASSLTKRGEQFF.

In this sample, this clone turned up a few times. This chain links TRBV21-1 with TRBJ2-5; the table's D call TRBD2 went unverified against the DNA. TRBV21-1 is a pseudogene locus. The CDR3 totals 17 residues. CDR3 in amino acids: CASPRWAAPTTGNTQYF. As DNA, the CDR3 is TGTGCCAGCCCCAGGTGGGCAGCGCCGACTACGGGTAACACCCAGTACTTC.

The chain employs TRBV25-1 and TRBJ1-1, with 7 bases that match TRBD1. The CDR3 spans 14 residues. V lost 5 bases, J lost 3 bases, and 6 bases stayed unmatched. Germline V lookup: CDR1 MGHDK, CDR2 SYGVNS. The CDR3 protein is CASSRGRSDTEAFF. CDR3 DNA: TGTGCCAGCAGTAGGGGGCGATCGGACACTGAAGCTTTCTTT.

This clone was seen once. The V and J genes are TRBV29-1 and TRBJ1-2; 7 nucleotides line up with TRBD1. CDR1 is SQVTM, CDR2 ANQGSEA, per germline. There are 13 residues in the CDR3. Trimming at V came to 6 bases and at J to 1 base, leaving 5 bases not matched to a gene. The CDR3 is CSVAGQINYGYTF. The CDR3 region has the DNA TGCAGCGTGGCGGGACAGATTAACTATGGCTACACCTTC.

V usage is TRBV6-6 and J usage is TRBJ1-5, with D unclear. CDR1 and CDR2 from the germline V gene are MNHNY and SVGAGI (reference sequence). V dropped 6 bases and J dropped 0 bases, with 12 bases sitting between them. The CDR3 has 15 residues. CDR3 coding DNA: TGTGCCAGCAGGACTCGGGAATATAGCAATCAGCCCCAGCATTTT. Translation: CASRTREYSNQPQHF.

The chain links TRBV2 to TRBJ1-6; 8 bases line up with TRBD1. The J segment lost 6 bases and the V segment lost 1 base, leaving 5 bases of the junction unmatched. Looked up from germline, CDR1 is SNHLY and CDR2 is FYNNEI. This CDR3 region has 16 residues. This CDR3 reads CASSEESTGVNSPLHF. CDR3 DNA sequence: TGTGCCAGCAGTGAAGAGTCGACAGGGGTTAATTCACCCCTCCACTTT.

The rearrangement uses TRBV7-9 and TRBJ2-7, with D maybe TRBD1 (5 bases). There are 14 residues in the CDR3. V was cut by 5 bases and J by 2 bases, with 13 bases left in between. CDR1 is SEHNR, CDR2 FQNEAQ, per germline (reference sequence). In nucleotides, the CDR3 is TGTGCCAGCAGCCGGCAGGGCGGACCCTACGAGCAGTACTTC. This sequence encodes CASSRQGGPYEQYF.

The V gene is TRBV6-2 or TRBV6-3, the J gene TRBJ1-2; weak D call: TRBD1 (5 bases). The germline CDR1 and CDR2 sequences are MNHEY and SVGEGT. The CDR3 consists of 14 residues. Trimming took off 4 bases at V and 0 bases at J, with 9 bases between the two ends. The CDR3 spells CASSLGLANYGYTF. DNA for the CDR3: TGTGCCAGCAGTTTGGGACTTGCTAACTATGGCTACACCTTC.